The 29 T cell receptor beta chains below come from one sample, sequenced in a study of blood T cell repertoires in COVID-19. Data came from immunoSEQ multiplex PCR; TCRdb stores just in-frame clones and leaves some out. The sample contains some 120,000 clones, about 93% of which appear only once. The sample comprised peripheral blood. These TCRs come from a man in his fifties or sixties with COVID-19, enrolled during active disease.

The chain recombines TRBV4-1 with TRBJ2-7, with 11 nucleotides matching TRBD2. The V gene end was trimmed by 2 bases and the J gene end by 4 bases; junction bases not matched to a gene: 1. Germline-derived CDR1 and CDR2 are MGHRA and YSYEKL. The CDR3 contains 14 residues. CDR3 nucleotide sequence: TGCGCCAGCAGCCAACTAGCGGGAGGTTACGAGCAGTACTTC. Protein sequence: CASSQLAGGYEQYF.

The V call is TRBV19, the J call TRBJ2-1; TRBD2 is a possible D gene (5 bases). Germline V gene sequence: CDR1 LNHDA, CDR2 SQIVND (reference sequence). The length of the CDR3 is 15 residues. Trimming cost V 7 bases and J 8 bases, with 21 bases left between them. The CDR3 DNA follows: TGTGCCAGTAACGAGGGAGTTAGCAGCAGATATGAGCAGTTCTTC. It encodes CASNEGVSSRYEQFF.

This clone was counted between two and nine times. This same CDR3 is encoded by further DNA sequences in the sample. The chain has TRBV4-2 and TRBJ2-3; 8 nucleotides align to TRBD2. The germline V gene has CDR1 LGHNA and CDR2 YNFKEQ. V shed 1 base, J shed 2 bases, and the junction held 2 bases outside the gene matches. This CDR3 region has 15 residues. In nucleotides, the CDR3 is TGTGCCAGCAGCCAAGCGGGAGGGCCCACAGATACGCAGTATTTT. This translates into CASSQAGGPTDTQYF.

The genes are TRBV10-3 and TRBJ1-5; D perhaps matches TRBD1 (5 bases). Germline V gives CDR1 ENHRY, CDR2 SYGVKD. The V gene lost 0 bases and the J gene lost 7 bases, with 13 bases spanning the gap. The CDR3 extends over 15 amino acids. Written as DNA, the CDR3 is TGTGCCATCAGTGAGTCGCAGGGCAAAACCCAGCCCCAGCATTTT. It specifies CAISESQGKTQPQHF.

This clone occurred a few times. CDR3 sequence (DNA): TGTGCCAGCAGCTTAGGGGGGACTACCTACAATGAGCAGTTCTTC. It yields the protein CASSLGGTTYNEQFF. This chain uses TRBV7-6 with TRBJ2-1; 7 bases are shared with TRBD2. CDR1 SGHVS and CDR2 FNYEAQ come from the germline V gene. CDR3 length: 15 amino acids. The V and J ends lost 1 base and 2 bases, in that order; junction bases with no gene match: 2. Together with reference TRBV7-6 and TRBJ2-1, the CDR3 gives the full variable domain: GAGVSQSPRYKVTKRGQDVALRCDPISGHVSLYWYRQALGQGPEFLTYFNYEAQQDKSGLPNDRFSAERPEGSISTLTIQRTEQRDSAMYRCASSLGGTTYNEQFFGPGTRLTVL.

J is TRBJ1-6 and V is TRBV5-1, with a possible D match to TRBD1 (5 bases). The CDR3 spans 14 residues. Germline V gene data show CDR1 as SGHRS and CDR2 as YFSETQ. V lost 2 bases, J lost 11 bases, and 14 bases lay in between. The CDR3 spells CASSLAGDSPPLHF. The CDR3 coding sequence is TGCGCCAGCAGCTTAGCCGGAGACAGCCCACCCCTCCACTTT.

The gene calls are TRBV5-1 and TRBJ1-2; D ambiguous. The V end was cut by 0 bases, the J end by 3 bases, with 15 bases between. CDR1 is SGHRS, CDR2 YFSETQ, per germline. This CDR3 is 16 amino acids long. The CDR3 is CASSLDQRGTDYGYTF. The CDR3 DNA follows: TGCGCCAGCAGCTTGGACCAACGGGGAACCGACTATGGCTACACCTTC.

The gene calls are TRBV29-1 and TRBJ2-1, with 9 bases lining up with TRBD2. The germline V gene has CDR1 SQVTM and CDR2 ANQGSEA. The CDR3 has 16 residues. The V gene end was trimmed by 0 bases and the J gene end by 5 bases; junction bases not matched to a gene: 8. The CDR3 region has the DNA TGCAGCGTTGAAGAAGTAGCGGGAGTAAGAGACAATGAGCAGTTCTTC. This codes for CSVEEVAGVRDNEQFF.

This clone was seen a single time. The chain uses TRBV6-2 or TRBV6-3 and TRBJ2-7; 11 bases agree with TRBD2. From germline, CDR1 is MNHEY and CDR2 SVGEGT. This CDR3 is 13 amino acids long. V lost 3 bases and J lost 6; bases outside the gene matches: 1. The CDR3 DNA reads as TGTGCCAGCAGTTATGGACTAGCGGGCGAGCAGTACGTC. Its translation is CASSYGLAGEQYV.

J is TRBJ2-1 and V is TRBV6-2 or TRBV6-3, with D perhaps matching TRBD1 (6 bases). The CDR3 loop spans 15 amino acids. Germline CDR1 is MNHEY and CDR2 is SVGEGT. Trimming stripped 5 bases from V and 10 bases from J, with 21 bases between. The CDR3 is CASSRSRTETEEQFF. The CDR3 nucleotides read TGTGCCAGCAGTCGAAGCCGGACAGAGACAGAGGAGCAGTTCTTC.

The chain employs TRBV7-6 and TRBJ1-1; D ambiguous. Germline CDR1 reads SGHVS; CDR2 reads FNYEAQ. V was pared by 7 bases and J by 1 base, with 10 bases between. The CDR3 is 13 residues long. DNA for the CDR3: TGTGCCAGCATGATAGAAGAGAACACTGAAGCTTTCTTT. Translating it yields CASMIEENTEAFF.

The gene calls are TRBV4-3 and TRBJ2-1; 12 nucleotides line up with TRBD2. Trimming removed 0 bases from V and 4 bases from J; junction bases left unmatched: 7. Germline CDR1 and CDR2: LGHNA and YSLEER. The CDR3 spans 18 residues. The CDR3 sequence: CASSQDPASGRGYNEQFF. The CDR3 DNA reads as TGCGCCAGCAGCCAAGACCCCGCTAGCGGGAGGGGGTACAATGAGCAGTTCTTC.

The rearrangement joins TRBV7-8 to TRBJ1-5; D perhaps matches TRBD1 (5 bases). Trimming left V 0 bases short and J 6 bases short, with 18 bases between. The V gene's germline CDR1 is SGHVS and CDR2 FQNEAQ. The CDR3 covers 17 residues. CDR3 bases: TGTGCCAGCAGCTTAGCTCCCGGGGCCAAGGGAGGTCAGCCCCAGCATTTT. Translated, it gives CASSLAPGAKGGQPQHF.

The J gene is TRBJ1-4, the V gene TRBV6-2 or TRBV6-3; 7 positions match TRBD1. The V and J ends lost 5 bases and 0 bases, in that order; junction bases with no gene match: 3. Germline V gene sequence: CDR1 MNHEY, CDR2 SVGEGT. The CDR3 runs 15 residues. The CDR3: CASSDGTATNEKLFF. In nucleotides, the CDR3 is TGTGCCAGCAGTGACGGGACAGCAACTAATGAAAAACTGTTTTTT.

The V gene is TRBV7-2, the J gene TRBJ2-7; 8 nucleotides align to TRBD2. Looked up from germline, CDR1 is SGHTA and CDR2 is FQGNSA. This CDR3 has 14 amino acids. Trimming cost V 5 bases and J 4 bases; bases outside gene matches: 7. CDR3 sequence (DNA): TGTGCCAGCAGCCTAACTAGCGGTACTTACGAGCAGTACTTC. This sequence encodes CASSLTSGTYEQYF.

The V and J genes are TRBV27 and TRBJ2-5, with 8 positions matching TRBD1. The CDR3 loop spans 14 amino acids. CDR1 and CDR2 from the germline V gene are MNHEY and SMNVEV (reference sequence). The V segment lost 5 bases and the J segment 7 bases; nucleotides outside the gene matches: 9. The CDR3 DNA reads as TGTGCCAGCAGTCCCCTGACAGGGGATGTGACCCAGTACTTC. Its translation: CASSPLTGDVTQYF.

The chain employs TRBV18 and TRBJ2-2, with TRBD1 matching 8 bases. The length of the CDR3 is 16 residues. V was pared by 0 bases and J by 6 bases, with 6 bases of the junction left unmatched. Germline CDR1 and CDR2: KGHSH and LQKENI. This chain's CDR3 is CASSPPAGGYAGELFF. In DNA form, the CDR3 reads TGTGCCAGCTCACCACCGGCAGGGGGCTATGCCGGGGAGCTGTTTTTT.

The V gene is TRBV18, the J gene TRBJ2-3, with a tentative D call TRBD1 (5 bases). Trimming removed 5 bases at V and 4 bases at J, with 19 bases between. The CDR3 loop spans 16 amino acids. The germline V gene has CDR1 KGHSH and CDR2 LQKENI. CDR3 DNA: TGTGCCAGCTCAACTTCCAGCCTTGGGGCAGCAGATACGCAGTATTTT. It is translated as CASSTSSLGAADTQYF.

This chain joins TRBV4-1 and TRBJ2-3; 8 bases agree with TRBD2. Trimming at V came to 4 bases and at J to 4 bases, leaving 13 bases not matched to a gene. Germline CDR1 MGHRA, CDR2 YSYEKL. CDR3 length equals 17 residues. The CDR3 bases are TGCGCCAGCAGCCGCCAGGACTGGACTAGCTTCGCAGATACGCAGTATTTT. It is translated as CASSRQDWTSFADTQYF.

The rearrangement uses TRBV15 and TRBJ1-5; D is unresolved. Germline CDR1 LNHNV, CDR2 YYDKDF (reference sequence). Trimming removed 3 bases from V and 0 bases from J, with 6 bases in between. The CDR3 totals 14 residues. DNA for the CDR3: TGTGCCACCAGCAGCTCTAATAGCAATCAGCCCCAGCATTTT. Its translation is CATSSSNSNQPQHF.

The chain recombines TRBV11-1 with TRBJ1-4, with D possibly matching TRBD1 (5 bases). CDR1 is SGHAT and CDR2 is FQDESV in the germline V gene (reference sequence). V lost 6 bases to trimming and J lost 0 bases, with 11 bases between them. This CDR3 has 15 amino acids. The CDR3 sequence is CASSQGFATNEKLFF. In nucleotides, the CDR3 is TGTGCCAGCAGTCAGGGATTTGCAACTAATGAAAAACTGTTTTTT. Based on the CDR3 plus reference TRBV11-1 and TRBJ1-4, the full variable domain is EAEVAQSPRYKITEKSQAVAFWCDPISGHATLYWYRQILGQGPELLVQFQDESVVDDSQLPKDRFSAERLKGVDSTLKIQPAELGDSAMYLCASSQGFATNEKLFFGSGTQLSVL.

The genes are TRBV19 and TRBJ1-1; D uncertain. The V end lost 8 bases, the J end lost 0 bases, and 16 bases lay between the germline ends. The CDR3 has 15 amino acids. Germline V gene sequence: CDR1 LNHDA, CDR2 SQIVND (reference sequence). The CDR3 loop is CASRSPGGVNTEAFF. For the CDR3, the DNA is TGTGCCAGTCGAAGCCCTGGCGGGGTGAACACTGAAGCTTTCTTT. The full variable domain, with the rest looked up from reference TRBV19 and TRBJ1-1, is DGGITQSPKYLFRKEGQNVTLSCEQNLNHDAMYWYRQDPGQGLRLIYYSQIVNDFQKGDIAEGYSVSREKKESFPLTVTSAQKNPTAFYLCASRSPGGVNTEAFFGQGTRLTVV.

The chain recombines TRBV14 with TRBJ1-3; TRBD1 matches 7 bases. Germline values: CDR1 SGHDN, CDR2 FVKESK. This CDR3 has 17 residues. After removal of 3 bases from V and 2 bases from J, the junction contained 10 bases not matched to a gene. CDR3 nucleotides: TGTGCCAGCAGCCAGATTACAACAGGGGACACTGGAAACACCATATATTTT. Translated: CASSQITTGDTGNTIYF.

The CDR3 DNA reads as TGTGCCAGCAGTATCGCTAGCGGATACACAGATACGCAGTATTTT. It specifies CASSIASGYTDTQYF. The genes are TRBV6-2 or TRBV6-3 and TRBJ2-3, with 7 bases fitting TRBD2. J lost 2 bases, V lost 5 bases, and 7 bases had no gene match. The CDR3 is 15 residues long. Germline V gene lookup returns CDR1 MNHEY and CDR2 SVGEGT.

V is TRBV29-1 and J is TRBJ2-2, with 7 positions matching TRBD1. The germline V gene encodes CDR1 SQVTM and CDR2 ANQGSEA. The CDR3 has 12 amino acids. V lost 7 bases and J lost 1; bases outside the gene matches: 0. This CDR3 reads CSGTGNTGELFF. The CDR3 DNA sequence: TGCAGCGGGACAGGGAACACCGGGGAGCTGTTTTTT.

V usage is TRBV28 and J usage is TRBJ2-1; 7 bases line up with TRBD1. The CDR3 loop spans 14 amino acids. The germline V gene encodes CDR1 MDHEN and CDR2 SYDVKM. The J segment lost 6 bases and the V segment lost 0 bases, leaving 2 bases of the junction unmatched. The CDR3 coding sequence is TGTGCCAGCAGTTTATGGGACAGGCGCAATGAGCAGTTCTTC. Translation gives CASSLWDRRNEQFF.

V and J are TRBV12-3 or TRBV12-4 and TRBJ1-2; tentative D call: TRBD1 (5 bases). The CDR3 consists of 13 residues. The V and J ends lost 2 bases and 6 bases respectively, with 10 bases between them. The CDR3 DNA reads TGTGCCAGCAGTTTACAGGGATCGGATGGCTACACCTTC. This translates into CASSLQGSDGYTF.

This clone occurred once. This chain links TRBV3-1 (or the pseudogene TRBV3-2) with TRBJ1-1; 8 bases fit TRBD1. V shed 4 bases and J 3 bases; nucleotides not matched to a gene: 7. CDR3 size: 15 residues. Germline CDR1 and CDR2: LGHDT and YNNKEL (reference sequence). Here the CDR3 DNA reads TGTGCCAGCAGCCGACGACAGGGGAGGGACACTGAAGCTTTCTTT. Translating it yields CASSRRQGRDTEAFF.

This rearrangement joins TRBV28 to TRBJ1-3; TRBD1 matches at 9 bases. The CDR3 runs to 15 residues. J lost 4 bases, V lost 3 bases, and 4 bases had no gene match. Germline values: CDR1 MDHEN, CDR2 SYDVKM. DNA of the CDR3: TGTGCCAGCAGTTTGGACAGGGGTGGCGGAAACACCATATATTTT. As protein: CASSLDRGGGNTIYF.